The text below deals with one T cell receptor beta chain. Its antigen is unidentified. The table came from immunoSEQ multiplex PCR; TCRdb's copy has only in-frame clones and leaves some out. This table has over 50,000 clones, 65% to 90% appearing once. This record belongs to a study of OX40 agonist ivuxolimab in advanced cancers. Across the whole study: Hepatocellular carcinoma, melanoma, renal cell or head and neck cancer occurred in dose-escalation patients. Under the entry rules, prior anti-PD-1, anti-PD-L1 or anti-CTLA-4 therapy was allowed, and about 38% had some. Study-wide results and limits: Among the least clonally expanded were partial responders at 0.1-3.0 mg/kg. Some patients without response likewise showed low normalized clonal expansion.

V was pared by 4 bases and J by 6 bases, with 10 bases between. Germline CDR1 MNHEY, CDR2 SVGAGI. The CDR3 runs to 13 residues. The material sequenced was CD4+ or CD8+ T cells sorted from blood, taken in a trial of the OX40 agonist ivuxolimab. The genes are TRBV6-5 and TRBJ1-5, with D perhaps TRBD1 (5 bases). The receptor's source is an adult with an advanced solid tumor such as melanoma, head and neck, liver or kidney cancer. The DNA of the CDR3 is TGTGCCAGCAGTTCGGGGGGAAGTCAGCCCCAGCATTTT. Protein product: CASSSGGSQPQHF.